Included here is one T cell receptor beta chain sequence, with context. This specimen belongs to a study of blood T cell repertoires in COVID-19. Turning to the study itself: Both acute and convalescent COVID-19 samples were obtained from the United States, Italy and Spain. T cells, B-cell-depleted T cells, or PBMCs provided the cDNA or gDNA that served as material.

The protocol was immunoSEQ multiplex PCR, while the TCRdb copy is restricted to in-frame clones and leaves out a portion. This sample has about 160,000 clones; just under 85% occur once, and the top ten carry around a fifth. The V gene's germline CDR1 is LGHNA and CDR2 YSLEER. V was cut by 1 base and J by 10 bases, with 19 bases left in between. The length of the CDR3 is 15 residues. The chain employs TRBV4-3 and TRBJ1-1, with TRBD1 as a possible D gene (6 bases). Sequences were obtained from peripheral blood. This TCR derives from a woman at least 80 years old with acute or convalescent COVID-19. The CDR3 DNA reads TGCGCCAGCAGCCAAGGGGCAGGGGCATGGACGGGAGCTTTCTTT. This translates into CASSQGAGAWTGAFF.